The rows below give T cell receptor beta chains drawn from one sample of a study of blood T cell repertoires in COVID-19. The protocol was immunoSEQ multiplex PCR, while the TCRdb copy is restricted to in-frame clones and leaves out a portion. This sample has 110,000 or so clones, with around 83% found just once. The material sequenced was peripheral blood. The receptors shown here come from a woman between 65 and 79 years old with acute or convalescent COVID-19. Each CDR3 is given without its conserved first and last residue.

V gene	J gene	CDR3 protein
TRBV11-2	TRBJ1-1	ASSLNLQRMNTEAF
TRBV28	TRBJ1-2	ASSLMGGVGYT
TRBV27	TRBJ2-3	ASRGLAGTSTDTQY
TRBV11-1	TRBJ2-3	ASSLAPRASDTQY
TRBV27	TRBJ2-7	ASSLSGESYEQY
TRBV27	TRBJ1-6	ASSLSGGAASPLH
TRBV4-2	TRBJ2-5	ASSQESRGETQY
TRBV7-9	TRBJ1-1	ASSPGAGGDWAEAF
TRBV29-1	TRBJ1-2	SVEGQGLPYGYT
TRBV19	TRBJ2-5	ASSIDQTGGKETQY
TRBV7-2	TRBJ2-1	ASSPDSLGSYNEQF
TRBV4-3	TRBJ2-1	ASSRERGVSYNEQF
TRBV11-2	TRBJ2-7	ASSLDQGTYEQY
TRBV7-9	TRBJ2-2	ASSRWRGDSTGELF
TRBV9	TRBJ1-4	ASSVEGLTNEKLF
TRBV5-1	TRBJ2-3	ASTRQTSTDTQY
TRBV2	TRBJ2-7	ASSEGGGREYEQY
TRBV27	TRBJ1-5	ASSKDRGLRNQPQH
TRBV28	TRBJ1-3	ASSQGRSGNTIY
TRBV7-3	TRBJ2-1	ASSPDWTSANNEQF
TRBV18	TRBJ1-3	ASSPRTSHSGNTIY
TRBV6-1	TRBJ1-2	ASSEAGTANYGYT
TRBV10-3	TRBJ2-7	AISDLQGSYEQY
TRBV27	TRBJ1-5	ASSRAYSNQPQH
TRBV28	TRBJ2-5	ASSFTGGSETQY
TRBV29-1	TRBJ1-3	SIQTGSLSGNTIY
TRBV9	TRBJ2-3	ASSVSGRAGTDTQY
TRBV28	TRBJ1-2	ASSPSRGLSYGYT
TRBV28	TRBJ2-3	ATRVGGSGGWGTDTQY
TRBV3-1/TRBV3-2	TRBJ1-5	ASSQFGQPQH
TRBV19	TRBJ1-5	ASKRGQWGDQPQH
TRBV28	TRBJ1-5	ASSLGGSNQPQH
TRBV12-5	TRBJ2-1	ASGGGTSGGFNEQF